These 20 T cell receptor beta chains originate from one sample sequenced in a study of blood T cell repertoires in COVID-19. Some clones are missing from TCRdb's copy, which holds only in-frame ones; the method was immunoSEQ multiplex PCR. This sample has 150,000 to 200,000 clones, with over 70% found just once. The sample was peripheral blood. These receptors came from an elderly woman with active or convalescent COVID-19.

This chain joins TRBV5-8 and TRBJ1-2, with D possibly matching TRBD1 (6 bases). The CDR3 runs to 14 residues. V was cut by 3 bases and J by 4 bases, with 13 bases left in between. Germline CDR1 SGHTS, CDR2 YDEGEE. CDR3 DNA: TGTGCCAGCAGCTCTCGACAGGATTCCTATGGCTACACCTTC. Its protein product is CASSSRQDSYGYTF.

This clone was seen more than once but under ten times. The chain carries TRBV11-2 and TRBJ1-2; D perhaps matches TRBD1 (6 bases). Trimming pared 4 bases from V and 6 bases from J, leaving 27 bases between. The V gene's germline CDR1 is SGHAT and CDR2 FQNNGV. This CDR3 comprises 18 residues. CDR3 residues: CASSSNGRRGGGSDGYTF. CDR3 nucleotide sequence: TGTGCCAGCAGCTCCAACGGGCGGAGGGGGGGCGGAAGTGATGGCTACACCTTC.

V is TRBV19 and J is TRBJ1-2; a possible D gene is TRBD1 (6 bases). The V gene's germline CDR1 is LNHDA and CDR2 SQIVND (reference sequence). V lost 5 bases and J lost 8, with 15 bases in between. This CDR3 has 13 residues. For the CDR3, the DNA is TGTGCCAGTAGTCTCCCACAGGGCCGGGGCTACACCTTC. Protein sequence: CASSLPQGRGYTF.

The CDR3 here is CASSFDRGQSGYTF. The CDR3 DNA follows: TGTGCCAGCAGCTTTGACAGGGGGCAAAGTGGCTACACCTTC. The rearrangement links TRBV7-2 to TRBJ1-2; 10 bases match TRBD1. The CDR3 contains 14 residues. Trimming at V came to 3 bases and at J to 7 bases, leaving 5 bases not matched to a gene. CDR1 is SGHTA, CDR2 FQGNSA, per germline.

The CDR3, as DNA: TGTGCCAGCAGCAAAACAGGGGGCTTCGGTGAAGCTTTCTTT. Protein sequence: CASSKTGGFGEAFF. V and J are TRBV11-2 and TRBJ1-1, with TRBD1 matching over 9 bases. Trimming took 5 bases from V and 7 from J; bases not matched to a gene: 8. CDR1 SGHAT and CDR2 FQNNGV come from the germline V gene. The CDR3 has 14 amino acids.

This clone came up a few times. CDR3 sequence reads: CASSPSQGMEDTEAFF. As DNA, the CDR3 is TGTGCCAGCTCACCCTCACAGGGAATGGAGGACACTGAAGCTTTCTTT. The J gene is TRBJ1-1, the V gene TRBV18; perhaps TRBD1 as D (6 bases). This CDR3 spans 16 amino acids. V was clipped by 3 bases and J by 3 bases, with 17 bases between them. Germline CDR1 is KGHSH and CDR2 is LQKENI.

This chain connects TRBV14 to TRBJ1-2, with D perhaps TRBD1 (5 bases). Per the germline V gene, CDR1 is SGHDN and CDR2 is FVKESK. The CDR3 is made up of 15 amino acids. V lost 0 bases and J lost 3, with 11 bases in between. Here the CDR3 reads CASSQDPGGDYGYTF. CDR3 DNA sequence: TGTGCCAGCAGCCAAGATCCGGGGGGGGACTATGGCTACACCTTC.

This chain connects TRBV6-5 to TRBJ2-7, with 9 bases identical to TRBD1. This CDR3 has 15 residues. Germline loops: CDR1 MNHEY, CDR2 SVGAGI. Trimming took 5 bases from V and 1 from J; bases not matched to a gene: 6. CDR3: CASSPSGQGSYEQYF. Written as DNA, the CDR3 is TGTGCCAGCAGTCCCTCGGGACAGGGTTCCTACGAGCAGTACTTC.

The rearrangement uses TRBV5-1 and TRBJ1-2, with 9 positions matching TRBD1. The CDR3 contains 14 residues. CDR1 SGHRS and CDR2 YFSETQ come from the germline V gene. With 2 bases clipped from V and 8 bases from J, the junction kept 7 bases outside the gene matches. The CDR3 region is CASSFRTGDGGYTF. For the CDR3, the DNA is TGCGCCAGCAGCTTCCGGACAGGGGATGGAGGCTACACCTTC. Based on the CDR3 plus reference TRBV5-1 and TRBJ1-2, the full variable domain is KAGVTQTPRYLIKTRGQQVTLSCSPISGHRSVSWYQQTPGQGLQFLFEYFSETQRNKGNFPGRFSGRQFSNSRSEMNVSTLELGDSALYLCASSFRTGDGGYTFGSGTRLTVV.

The chain couples TRBV2 to TRBJ1-5; D gene unclear. The germline V gene has CDR1 SNHLY and CDR2 FYNNEI. The CDR3 covers 15 residues. V was shortened by 5 bases and J by 0 bases, with 11 bases between the two germline ends. Here the CDR3 DNA reads TGTGCCAGCAGTATGGACTCAAATAGCAATCAGCCCCAGCATTTT. It translates to CASSMDSNSNQPQHF.

The chain has TRBV7-9 and TRBJ2-4, with D possibly TRBD2 on 6 matching bases. V was shortened by 1 base and J by 9 bases, with 16 bases between the two germline ends. This CDR3 comprises 15 residues. CDR1 and CDR2 from the germline V gene are SEHNR and FQNEAQ (reference sequence). The CDR3 spells CASSLVRGLGGIQYF. The CDR3 DNA is TGTGCCAGCAGCTTAGTCCGGGGACTCGGGGGCATTCAGTACTTC.

The sample holds a few counts of this clone. V gene TRBV18 combines with J gene TRBJ2-1; possible D gene TRBD1, 5 bases. Germline loops: CDR1 KGHSH, CDR2 LQKENI. V was cut by 3 bases and J by 5 bases, with 8 bases left in between. This CDR3 is built from 13 residues. As DNA, the CDR3 is TGTGCCAGCTCACCTTCCAGGGACAATGAGCAGTTCTTC. It is translated as CASSPSRDNEQFF.

The sample holds one count of this clone. The junction differs from germline at one of its ends, possibly a read error. V is TRBV10-3 and J is TRBJ1-6; 7 bases match TRBD1. The CDR3 is 13 amino acids. Germline loops: CDR1 ENHRY, CDR2 SYGVKD. The CDR3 DNA reads TGTGCCTTCAGACAGGGATTTGATTCACCCCTCCACTTT. Amino acid sequence: CAFRQGFDSPLHF.

The CDR3 loop reads CASSVATAPEGGPQETQYF. The CDR3 DNA is TGTGCCAGCAGCGTAGCAACCGCCCCTGAGGGCGGCCCCCAAGAGACCCAGTACTTC. V and J are TRBV9 and TRBJ2-5; maybe TRBD2 (5 bases). This CDR3 contains 19 residues. V was cut by 0 bases and J by 1 base, with 22 bases left in between. Germline assignment: CDR1 SGDLS and CDR2 YYNGEE.

The gene calls are TRBV5-5 and TRBJ2-7; TRBD1 agrees at 7 bases. Germline CDR1 is SGHKS and CDR2 is YYEKEE (reference sequence). V gave up 2 bases and J gave up 2 bases; unmatched junction bases: 7. The CDR3 is 15 amino acids. Written as DNA, the CDR3 is TGTGCCAGCAGCTTCGTTTCAGGGGGAGCCTACGAGCAGTACTTC. Its protein product is CASSFVSGGAYEQYF. The full variable domain, rest sourced from reference TRBV5-5 and TRBJ2-7, is DAGVTQSPTHLIKTRGQQVTLRCSPISGHKSVSWYQQVLGQGPQFIFQYYEKEERGRGNFPDRFSARQFPNYSSELNVNALLLGDSALYLCASSFVSGGAYEQYFGPGTRLTVT.

The rearrangement uses TRBV5-1 and TRBJ2-1; possible D gene TRBD1, 6 bases. Trimming removed 0 bases from V and 9 bases from J, with 7 bases in between. The CDR3 covers 12 residues. The germline V gene has CDR1 SGHRS and CDR2 YFSETQ. The CDR3: CASSLAGAEQFF. DNA of the CDR3: TGCGCCAGCAGCTTGGCAGGGGCTGAGCAGTTCTTC.

This chain uses TRBV7-9 with TRBJ1-1, with a possible D match to TRBD1 (6 bases). Trimming took off 5 bases at V and 0 bases at J, with 19 bases between the two ends. There are 17 residues in the CDR3. Germline V CDR1 and CDR2: SEHNR, FQNEAQ (reference sequence). The CDR3 region is CASSPPVDSLMNTEAFF. The CDR3 region has the DNA TGTGCCAGCAGCCCACCCGTGGACAGCCTAATGAACACTGAAGCTTTCTTT.

The genes are TRBV6-6 and TRBJ1-2; D gene unclear. V was shortened by 4 bases and J by 8 bases, with 20 bases between the two germline ends. The CDR3 covers 15 residues. The V gene's germline CDR1 is MNHNY and CDR2 SVGAGI (reference sequence). The CDR3: CASSSPGGQSEGYTF. CDR3 coding DNA: TGTGCCAGCAGTTCACCAGGCGGGCAGTCAGAAGGCTACACCTTC.

This clone was detected only a few times. V gene TRBV19 combines with J gene TRBJ1-6, with a tentative D call TRBD1 (6 bases). V lost 3 bases to trimming and J lost 14 bases, with 29 bases between them. The CDR3 is 18 residues long. Germline lookup yields CDR1 LNHDA and CDR2 SQIVND (reference sequence). The CDR3 DNA reads TGTGCCAGTAGTATCTTTCAGAAGACAGGACGACATAGGGTGACCCTCCACTTT. This codes for CASSIFQKTGRHRVTLHF.

This clone was observed a handful of times. The rearrangement links TRBV14 to TRBJ2-3; no clear D. This CDR3 contains 13 residues. Per the germline V gene, CDR1 is SGHDN and CDR2 is FVKESK. Trimming shortened V by 1 base and J by 10 bases, and 12 bases separated the two germline ends. The CDR3 loop reads CASSQGIYSPQYF. The CDR3 nucleotides read TGTGCCAGCAGCCAAGGCATCTACAGCCCGCAGTATTTT.